Presented here are 2 T cell receptor beta chains from one specimen sequenced in a study of T cell changes during pregnancy in multiple sclerosis. Method: immunoSEQ multiplex PCR; TCRdb's copy keeps in-frame clones and lacks some. The sample contains approximately 27,000 clones, around nine tenths of which appear only once. The material was CD4+ T cells from peripheral blood mononuclear cells, obtained in the first trimester of pregnancy. These receptor sequences come from a female donor with multiple sclerosis, enrolled in a pregnancy study.

The V gene is TRBV11-1, the J gene TRBJ1-2; TRBD1 matches 7 bases. Trimming at V came to 5 bases and at J to 6 bases, leaving 6 bases not matched to a gene. CDR3 size: 13 residues. Germline V gene sequence: CDR1 SGHAT, CDR2 FQDESV (reference sequence). The CDR3 sequence is CASSEDRPNGYTF. CDR3 nucleotides: TGTGCCAGCAGCGAGGACAGGCCGAATGGCTACACCTTC.

This clone was recorded only once. The gene calls are TRBV7-2 and TRBJ2-7, with 7 bases matching TRBD2. CDR3 length: 15 amino acids. The J segment lost 2 bases and the V segment lost 5 bases, leaving 9 bases of the junction unmatched. The germline gives CDR1 SGHTA, CDR2 FQGNSA. For the CDR3, the DNA is TGTGCCAGCAGCCTCCGGGACTATCCCGCCTACGAGCAGTACTTC. It specifies CASSLRDYPAYEQYF.